The rows below give T cell receptor beta chains drawn from one sample of a study of T cells after yellow fever vaccination. TCRdb re-analysed the 5' RACE reads in MiXCR, keeping a single row per CDR3 protein. The sample carries more than 350,000 distinct CDR3 sequences, 11% recorded once. The specimen comprised PBMCs, sampled on the day of the first yellow fever vaccination. The origin of the receptors is a young man who received the YFV17D yellow fever vaccine. Both conserved end residues are part of each CDR3. The D gene is left open where the match is weak. Clone size is shown for a subset of rows, as once, few, many or a class of expanded clone.

abundance,v_gene,j_gene,d_gene,CDR3aa,CDR3nt
few,TRBV5-1,TRBJ2-5,TRBD2,CASSRGGALKETQYF,TGCGCCAGCAGTCGCGGGGGGGCATTAAAGGAGACCCAGTACTTC
NA,TRBV3-1,TRBJ2-1,TRBD2,CASSQWVSGGAEEQFF,TGTGCCAGCAGCCAGTGGGTGAGCGGGGGGGCGGAGGAGCAGTTCTTC
few,TRBV24-1,TRBJ2-2,TRBD2,CATSDTDGGTNTGELFF,TGTGCCACCAGTGATACAGACGGGGGGACGAACACCGGGGAGCTGTTTTTT
NA,TRBV4-1,TRBJ2-2,NA,CASSQDIPGVNTGELFF,TGCGCCAGCAGCCAAGATATTCCGGGCGTAAACACCGGGGAGCTGTTTTTT
NA,TRBV29-1,TRBJ1-4,NA,CSATWGEKLFF,TGCAGCGCCACATGGGGTGAAAAACTGTTTTTT
few,TRBV6-5,TRBJ2-5,NA,CASSYWQGLQETQYF,TGTGCCAGCAGTTACTGGCAGGGGCTACAAGAGACCCAGTACTTC
few,TRBV10-2,TRBJ2-1,NA,CASSALGGGNEQFF,TGCGCCAGCAGCGCCCTAGGGGGGGGGAATGAGCAGTTCTTC
few,TRBV12-3/TRBV12-4,TRBJ2-3,TRBD2,CASSTLAGVTDTQYF,TGTGCCAGCAGCACACTAGCGGGGGTCACAGATACGCAGTATTTT
NA,TRBV12-3/TRBV12-4,TRBJ1-1,TRBD1,CASSSRQGPNTEAFF,TGTGCCAGCAGTTCAAGACAGGGGCCCAACACTGAAGCTTTCTTT
NA,TRBV7-2,TRBJ1-1,TRBD1,CASSLADRDGEAFF,TGTGCCAGCAGCTTAGCCGACAGGGACGGTGAAGCTTTCTTT
few,TRBV25-1,TRBJ1-5,TRBD1,CASSGSGGGQPQHF,TGTGCCAGCAGTGGGTCAGGGGGCGGTCAGCCCCAGCATTTT
NA,TRBV7-2,TRBJ2-5,NA,CASSLVGGSHQETQYF,TGTGCCAGCAGCTTAGTTGGAGGCTCCCACCAAGAGACCCAGTACTTC
once,TRBV4-2,TRBJ2-5,NA,CASSQGRGTPGLETQYF,TGTGCCAGCAGCCAAGGTCGGGGGACCCCGGGGTTAGAGACCCAGTACTTC
NA,TRBV5-1,TRBJ2-3,TRBD1,CASSWTGPTDTQYF,TGCGCCAGCAGCTGGACAGGTCCTACAGATACGCAGTATTTT
many,TRBV7-2,TRBJ2-4,NA,CASSFRGENIQYF,TGTGCCAGCAGCTTCCGGGGTGAAAACATTCAGTACTTC
few,TRBV4-1,TRBJ2-7,NA,CASSQLLLAKENLYEQYF,TGCGCCAGCAGCCAATTGCTTTTGGCGAAGGAAAACCTTTACGAGCAGTACTTC
NA,TRBV19,TRBJ1-4,NA,CASSNGMRGEKLFF,TGTGCCAGTAGCAACGGGATGAGGGGGGAAAAACTGTTTTTT
many,TRBV9,TRBJ1-3,NA,CASSSQGFAGNTIYF,TGTGCCAGCAGCAGCCAGGGTTTTGCTGGAAACACCATATATTTT
few,TRBV5-1,TRBJ2-3,NA,CASSLGVTNTFRNPDTQYF,TGCGCCAGCAGCTTGGGTGTGACGAACACGTTTCGCAACCCAGATACGCAGTATTTT
NA,TRBV6-2/TRBV6-3,TRBJ2-1,NA,CASSYSVAGQPFTLNEQFF,TGTGCCAGCAGTTATTCCGTTGCGGGACAGCCATTCACGTTGAATGAGCAGTTCTTC
NA,TRBV30,TRBJ1-5,TRBD1,CAWSPGQGNQPQHF,TGTGCCTGGAGTCCGGGACAGGGGAATCAGCCCCAGCATTTT
NA,TRBV28,TRBJ2-5,NA,CASRVRQGGRLWAETQYF,TGTGCCAGCAGAGTTCGACAGGGAGGGCGCTTGTGGGCGGAGACCCAGTACTTC
few,TRBV27,TRBJ1-1,NA,CASSLSLMREAFF,TGTGCCAGCAGTTTGAGCCTCATGAGAGAAGCTTTCTTT
NA,TRBV10-2,TRBJ1-1,NA,CASSGLPNTEAFF,TGCGCCAGCAGTGGACTGCCGAACACTGAAGCTTTCTTT
NA,TRBV7-2,TRBJ1-2,NA,CASSLGFDGYTF,TGTGCCAGCAGCTTAGGCTTTGATGGCTACACCTTC
few,TRBV6-2/TRBV6-3,TRBJ2-4,NA,CASSYSKWLTKNIQYF,TGTGCCAGCAGTTACTCGAAATGGCTAACCAAAAACATTCAGTACTTC
NA,TRBV7-9,TRBJ2-1,TRBD1,CASSPRQGRSYNEQFF,TGTGCCAGCAGCCCGCGACAGGGGCGCTCCTACAATGAGCAGTTCTTC
few,TRBV27,TRBJ2-3,TRBD2,CASSFQRGGSDTQYF,TGTGCCAGCAGTTTCCAGCGGGGGGGTTCAGATACGCAGTATTTT
many,TRBV7-9,TRBJ2-3,NA,CASSSSTFDTQYF,TGTGCCAGCAGCTCCTCTACCTTTGATACGCAGTATTTT
few,TRBV10-3,TRBJ2-1,NA,CAISESAGAYNEQFF,TGTGCCATCAGTGAGTCAGCAGGGGCCTACAATGAGCAGTTCTTC
NA,TRBV7-2,TRBJ1-2,NA,CASSPRRDIYGYTF,TGTGCCAGCAGCCCAAGAAGGGACATCTATGGCTACACCTTC
many,TRBV5-1,TRBJ2-1,NA,CASSLGGAPEQFF,TGCGCCAGCAGCTTGGGGGGGGCCCCGGAGCAGTTCTTC
NA,TRBV7-3,TRBJ2-3,NA,CASSLSSRGTDTQYF,TGTGCCAGCAGCCTCTCTAGCAGGGGCACAGATACGCAGTATTTT
few,TRBV12-3/TRBV12-4,TRBJ1-3,NA,CASRSGGYSGNTIYF,TGTGCCAGCCGTAGCGGTGGCTACTCTGGAAACACCATATATTTT
NA,TRBV27,TRBJ1-2,TRBD1,CASSLSSGGHYTF,TGTGCCAGCAGTCTTTCCTCAGGGGGCCACTACACCTTC
few,TRBV29-1,TRBJ2-5,NA,CSVVQNQETQYF,TGCAGCGTTGTACAGAACCAAGAGACCCAGTACTTC
NA,TRBV19,TRBJ2-7,NA,CASSPITGPYEQYF,TGTGCCAGTAGTCCAATCACAGGGCCCTACGAGCAGTACTTC
few,TRBV12-3/TRBV12-4,TRBJ1-4,NA,CASSLRDESLKLFF,TGTGCCAGCAGTTTAAGGGACGAATCCCTGAAACTGTTTTTT
few,TRBV4-3,TRBJ2-3,TRBD2,CASSQTLAGPTDTQYF,TGCGCCAGCAGCCAAACTTTAGCGGGGCCCACAGATACGCAGTATTTT
NA,TRBV4-2,TRBJ1-5,NA,CASSQGSPTVPQHF,TGTGCCAGCAGCCAAGGCAGCCCGACAGTGCCCCAGCATTTT
NA,TRBV12-3/TRBV12-4,TRBJ1-1,NA,CASSLFAKPVAFF,TGTGCCAGCAGTTTATTCGCTAAACCGGTAGCTTTCTTT
NA,TRBV12-3/TRBV12-4,TRBJ2-3,TRBD2,CASRVLAGGRGDTQYF,TGTGCCAGCAGGGTACTAGCGGGGGGGCGTGGTGATACGCAGTATTTT
few,TRBV29-1,TRBJ2-1,NA,CSVEEVVSYRNEQFF,TGCAGCGTTGAAGAGGTAGTCAGTTACAGGAATGAGCAGTTCTTC
few,TRBV12-3/TRBV12-4,TRBJ1-2,TRBD1,CASSLARTGDYGYTF,TGTGCCAGCAGTTTAGCTCGGACAGGGGACTATGGCTACACCTTC
NA,TRBV15,TRBJ2-3,TRBD2,CATSYTTSGGGADTQYF,TGTGCCACCAGCTACACGACTAGCGGGGGGGGAGCAGATACGCAGTATTTT
NA,TRBV15,TRBJ1-5,NA,CATSRDMRSNQPQHF,TGTGCCACCAGCAGAGATATGAGATCAAATCAGCCCCAGCATTTT
NA,TRBV9,TRBJ2-3,NA,CASSLVVTDTQYF,TGTGCCAGCAGCTTAGTCGTTACAGATACGCAGTATTTT
few,TRBV7-2,TRBJ2-3,TRBD2,CASSLAGRQLAGARDTQYF,TGTGCCAGCAGCTTAGCTGGCAGGCAACTAGCGGGGGCTCGGGATACGCAGTATTTT
few,TRBV5-6,TRBJ1-5,NA,CASSLGGPYSNQPQHF,TGTGCCAGCAGCCTGGGAGGACCTTATAGCAATCAGCCCCAGCATTTT
few,TRBV6-1,TRBJ2-7,TRBD1,CASRREPGQGYEQYF,TGTGCCAGCAGGAGAGAGCCGGGACAGGGATACGAGCAGTACTTC
many,TRBV7-8,TRBJ1-2,TRBD1,CASSFFPGQAPNYGYTF,TGTGCCAGCAGCTTTTTTCCTGGACAGGCTCCTAACTATGGCTACACCTTC
few,TRBV2,TRBJ1-4,NA,CASSEGVLEKLFF,TGTGCCAGCAGTGAAGGGGTTTTGGAAAAACTGTTTTTT